This section outlines one TCR beta chain sequence together with its context. Its target is unknown. The data were taken from a study of cytomegalovirus exposure and HLA in healthy donors. General study points: After further analysis at a later stage, some 15,000 TCR beta sequences were associated with HLA alleles at 0.05 false discovery rate. High sensitivity and specificity were reportedly achieved when the classifier diagnosed cytomegalovirus status.

This PCR relied on a set of 60 Vbeta primers and 13 Jbeta primers. Here immunoSEQ multiplex PCR was the method, and the copy in TCRdb shows in-frame clones only, minus some. Among 80,000 to 100,000 clones listed, about four fifths were seen once. Germline values: CDR1 SGHTA, CDR2 FQGNSA. The CDR3 contains 16 residues. Trimming removed 4 bases from V and 5 bases from J; junction bases left unmatched: 9. This chain links TRBV7-2 with TRBJ2-3, with 10 bases aligning to TRBD2. The sequence derives from a man between 18 and 29 years old in good health and CMV-seropositive. The sample consisted of PBMCs. CDR3 DNA: TGTGCCAGCAGCTCCCGAAGCGGGGGGGCGAAAGATACGCAGTATTTT. Translating it yields CASSSRSGGAKDTQYF.